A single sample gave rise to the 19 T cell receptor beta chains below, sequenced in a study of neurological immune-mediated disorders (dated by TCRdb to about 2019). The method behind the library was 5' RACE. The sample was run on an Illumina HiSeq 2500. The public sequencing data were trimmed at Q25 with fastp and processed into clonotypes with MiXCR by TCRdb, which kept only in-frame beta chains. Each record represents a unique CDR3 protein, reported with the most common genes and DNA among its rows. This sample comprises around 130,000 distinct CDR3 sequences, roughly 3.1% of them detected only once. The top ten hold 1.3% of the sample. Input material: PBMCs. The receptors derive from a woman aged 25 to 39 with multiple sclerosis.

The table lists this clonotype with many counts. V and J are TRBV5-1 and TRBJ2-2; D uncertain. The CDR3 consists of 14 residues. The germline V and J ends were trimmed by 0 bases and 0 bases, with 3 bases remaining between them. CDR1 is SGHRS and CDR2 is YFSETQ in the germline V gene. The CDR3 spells CASSLDTNTGELFF. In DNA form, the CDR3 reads TGCGCCAGCAGCTTGGACACGAACACCGGGGAGCTGTTTTTT.

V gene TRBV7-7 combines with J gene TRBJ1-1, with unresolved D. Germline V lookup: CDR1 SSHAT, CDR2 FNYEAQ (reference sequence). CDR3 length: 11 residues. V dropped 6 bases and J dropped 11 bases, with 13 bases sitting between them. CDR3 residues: CASRSGLLAFF. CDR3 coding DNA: TGTGCCAGCAGGTCTGGGCTGTTGGCTTTCTTT.

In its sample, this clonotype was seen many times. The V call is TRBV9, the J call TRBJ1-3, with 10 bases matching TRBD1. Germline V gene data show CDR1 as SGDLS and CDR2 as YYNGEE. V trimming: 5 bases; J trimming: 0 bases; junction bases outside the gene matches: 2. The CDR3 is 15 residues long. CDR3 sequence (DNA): TGTGCCAGCAGGGGACAGGGGCTCTCTGGAAACACCATATATTTT. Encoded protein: CASRGQGLSGNTIYF.

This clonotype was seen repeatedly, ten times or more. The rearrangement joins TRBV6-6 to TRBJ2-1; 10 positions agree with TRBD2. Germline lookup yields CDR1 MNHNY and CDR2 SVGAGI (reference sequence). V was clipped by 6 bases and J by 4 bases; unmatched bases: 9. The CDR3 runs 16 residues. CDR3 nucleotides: TGTGCCAGCAGCTCCCAAACGGGACTAGCGTACAATGAGCAGTTCTTC. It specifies CASSSQTGLAYNEQFF.

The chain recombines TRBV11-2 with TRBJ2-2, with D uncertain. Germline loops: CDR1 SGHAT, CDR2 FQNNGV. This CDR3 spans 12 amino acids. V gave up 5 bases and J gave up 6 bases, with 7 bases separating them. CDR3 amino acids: CASSVHPGELFF. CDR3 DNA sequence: TGTGCCAGCAGCGTACACCCCGGGGAGCTGTTTTTT.

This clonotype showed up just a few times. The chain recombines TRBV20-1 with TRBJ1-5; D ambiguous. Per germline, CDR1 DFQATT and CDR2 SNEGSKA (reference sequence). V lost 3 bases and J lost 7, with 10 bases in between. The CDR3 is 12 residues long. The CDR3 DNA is TGCAGTGCTAGGGCCTCTGGGCAGCCCCAGCATTTT. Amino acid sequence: CSARASGQPQHF.

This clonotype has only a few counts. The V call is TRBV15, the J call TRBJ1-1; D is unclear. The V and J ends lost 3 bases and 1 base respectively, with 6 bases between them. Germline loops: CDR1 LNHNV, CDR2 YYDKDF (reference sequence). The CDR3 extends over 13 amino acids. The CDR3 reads CATSSTTNTEAFF. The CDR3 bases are TGTGCCACCAGCAGCACAACGAACACTGAAGCTTTCTTT.

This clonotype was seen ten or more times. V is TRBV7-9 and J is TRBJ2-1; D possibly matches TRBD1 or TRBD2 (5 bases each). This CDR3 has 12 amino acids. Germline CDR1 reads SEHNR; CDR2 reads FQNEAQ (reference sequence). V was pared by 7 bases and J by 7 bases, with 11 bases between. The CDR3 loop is CASTPGTNEQFF. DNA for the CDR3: TGTGCCAGCACCCCGGGGACGAATGAGCAGTTCTTC.

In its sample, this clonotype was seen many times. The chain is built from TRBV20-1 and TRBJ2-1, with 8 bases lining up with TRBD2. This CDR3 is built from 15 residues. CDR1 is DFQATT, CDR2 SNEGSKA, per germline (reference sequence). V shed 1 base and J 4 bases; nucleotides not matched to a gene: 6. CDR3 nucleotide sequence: TGCAGTGCTAGAGCGACGGGAGGGGTTTACAATGAGCAGTTCTTC. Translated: CSARATGGVYNEQFF.

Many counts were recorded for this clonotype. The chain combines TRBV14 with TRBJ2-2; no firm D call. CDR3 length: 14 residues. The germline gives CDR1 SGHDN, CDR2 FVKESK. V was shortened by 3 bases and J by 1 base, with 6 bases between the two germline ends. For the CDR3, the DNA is TGTGCCAGCAGCCAGCGACAGAACACCGGGGAGCTGTTTTTT. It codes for CASSQRQNTGELFF.

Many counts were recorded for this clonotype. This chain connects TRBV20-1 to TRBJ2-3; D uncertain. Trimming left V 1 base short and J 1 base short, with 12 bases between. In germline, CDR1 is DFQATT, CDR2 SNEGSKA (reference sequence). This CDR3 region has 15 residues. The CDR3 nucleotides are TGCAGTGCTAGAGCCCAGTGGCAGCGCACAGATACGCAGTATTTT. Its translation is CSARAQWQRTDTQYF.

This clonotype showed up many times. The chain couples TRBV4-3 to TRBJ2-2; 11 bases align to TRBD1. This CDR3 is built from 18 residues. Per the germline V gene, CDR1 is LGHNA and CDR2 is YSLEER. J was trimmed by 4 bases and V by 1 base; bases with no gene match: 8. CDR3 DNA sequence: TGCGCCAGCAGCCAAGGTCGGACAGGGGGCGATGCCACCGGGGAGCTGTTTTTT. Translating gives CASSQGRTGGDATGELFF.

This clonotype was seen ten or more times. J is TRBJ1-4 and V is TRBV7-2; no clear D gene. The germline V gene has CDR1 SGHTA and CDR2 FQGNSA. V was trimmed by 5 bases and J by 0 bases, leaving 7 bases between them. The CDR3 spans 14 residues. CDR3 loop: CASSPFATNEKLFF. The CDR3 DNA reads TGTGCCAGCAGCCCGTTTGCAACTAATGAAAAACTGTTTTTT.

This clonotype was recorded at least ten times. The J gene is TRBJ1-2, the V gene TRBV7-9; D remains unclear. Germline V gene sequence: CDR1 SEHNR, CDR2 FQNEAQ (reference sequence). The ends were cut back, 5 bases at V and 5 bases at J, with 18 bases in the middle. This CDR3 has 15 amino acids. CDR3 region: CASSPPFIGLYGYTF. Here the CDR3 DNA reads TGTGCCAGCAGCCCCCCCTTTATAGGACTTTATGGCTACACCTTC.

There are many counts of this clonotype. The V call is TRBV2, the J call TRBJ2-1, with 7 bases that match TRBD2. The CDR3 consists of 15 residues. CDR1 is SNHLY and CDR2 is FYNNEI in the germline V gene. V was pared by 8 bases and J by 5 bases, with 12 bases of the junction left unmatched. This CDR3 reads CASRMVGGPDNEQFF. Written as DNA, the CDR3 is TGTGCCAGCCGGATGGTGGGAGGGCCCGACAATGAGCAGTTCTTC.

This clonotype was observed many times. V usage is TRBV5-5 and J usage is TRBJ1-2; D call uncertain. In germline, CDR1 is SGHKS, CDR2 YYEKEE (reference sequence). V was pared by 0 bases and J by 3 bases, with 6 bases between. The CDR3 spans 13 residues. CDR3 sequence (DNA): TGTGCCAGCAGCTTGGAACAGCACTATGGCTACACCTTC. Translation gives CASSLEQHYGYTF.

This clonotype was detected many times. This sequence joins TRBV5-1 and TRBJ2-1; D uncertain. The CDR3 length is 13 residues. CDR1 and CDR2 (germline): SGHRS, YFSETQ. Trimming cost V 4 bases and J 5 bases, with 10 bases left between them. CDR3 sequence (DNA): TGCGCCAGCAGCCTCGGACGGGACAATGAGCAGTTCTTC. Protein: CASSLGRDNEQFF.

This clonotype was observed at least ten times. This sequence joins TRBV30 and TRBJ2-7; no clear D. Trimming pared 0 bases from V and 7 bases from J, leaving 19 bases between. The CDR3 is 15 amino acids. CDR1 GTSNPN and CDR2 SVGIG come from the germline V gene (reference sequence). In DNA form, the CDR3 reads TGTGCCTGGAGTGTACCTTGGGGATACCTCCAGGAGCAGTACTTC. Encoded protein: CAWSVPWGYLQEQYF.

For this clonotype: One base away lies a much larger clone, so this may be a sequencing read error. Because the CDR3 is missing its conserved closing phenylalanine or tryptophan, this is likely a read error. The CDR3 loop reads CASSYAGGPNYGYTC. The CDR3 bases are TGTGCCAGCAGTTACGCAGGGGGCCCTAACTATGGCTACACCTGC. The rearrangement links TRBV6-2 or TRBV6-3 to TRBJ1-2, with TRBD1 matching over 8 bases. V shed 2 bases, J shed 0 bases, and the junction held 2 bases outside the gene matches. Germline V gene data show CDR1 as MNHEY and CDR2 as SVGEGT. This CDR3 has 15 amino acids.